This record covers a single T cell receptor (beta chain). This sample is part of a study of blood T cell repertoires in COVID-19. Study overall: Sources were T cells, B-cell-depleted T cells, or PBMCs; the material itself was cDNA or gDNA.

V was clipped by 4 bases and J by 6 bases, with 13 bases between them. This CDR3 is built from 13 residues. Authors' data handling: For nucleated cells, counts were estimated from reference gene primer amplification. Measured with immunoSEQ multiplex PCR; TCRdb has only the in-frame clones, and not every one. V, J and clone size reflect that table, while D and trimming were determined from the DNA. The table records approximately 96,000 clones, about 96% of them present only once. The sequence was obtained from a human donor with active COVID-19. The donor label of this sample is uncertain. This sequence joins TRBV12-3 or TRBV12-4 and TRBJ2-7, with unresolved D. The sample comprised peripheral blood. CDR3 nucleotide sequence: TGTGCCAGCAGTTCCCCCCCTAGAGGCGAGCAGTACTTC. Residues: CASSSPPRGEQYF.